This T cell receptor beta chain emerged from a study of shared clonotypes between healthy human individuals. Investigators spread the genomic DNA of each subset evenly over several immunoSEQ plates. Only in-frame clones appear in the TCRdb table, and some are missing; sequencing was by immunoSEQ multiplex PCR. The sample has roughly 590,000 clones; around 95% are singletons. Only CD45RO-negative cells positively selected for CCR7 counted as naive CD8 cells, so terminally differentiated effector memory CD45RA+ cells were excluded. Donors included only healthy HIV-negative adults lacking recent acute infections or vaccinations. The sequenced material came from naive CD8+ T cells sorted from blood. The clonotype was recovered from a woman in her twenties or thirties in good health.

CDR3 protein: CASSTRSANYGYTF. Written as DNA, the CDR3 is TGTGCCAGCTCGACTCGCTCGGCTAACTATGGCTACACCTTC. The rearrangement uses TRBV2 and TRBJ1-2; D uncertain. Germline lookup yields CDR1 SNHLY and CDR2 FYNNEI. V shed 8 bases and J shed 0 bases, with 13 bases lying between them. The CDR3 length is 14 residues.